This T cell receptor (beta chain) was retrieved from a study of blood T cell repertoires in COVID-19. The wider study: Specimens from acute and convalescent COVID-19 originated in the United States, Italy and Spain. PBMCs, B-cell-depleted T cells, or T cells provided the cDNA or gDNA that made up the material.

The length of the CDR3 is 13 residues. The V gene's germline CDR1 is LGHDT and CDR2 YNNKEL (reference sequence). V was pared by 4 bases and J by 8 bases, with 14 bases between. Per the original methods: Amplification with reference gene primers provided the estimates of nucleated cell counts. TCRdb's copy holds only in-frame clones and misses some; the assay was immunoSEQ multiplex PCR. That table supplies the V and J calls and clone size; D and trimming were determined from the DNA. This sample has about 180,000 clones; almost 80% occur once, and the top ten carry about 28%. What was sequenced was peripheral blood. The rearrangement uses TRBV3-1 (or the pseudogene TRBV3-2) and TRBJ1-2; D gene unclear. The receptor comes from a woman aged 70-85 years with acute or convalescent COVID-19. The CDR3 here is CASSLVAVEGYTF. CDR3 coding DNA: TGTGCCAGCAGCCTCGTCGCCGTGGAGGGCTACACCTTC.